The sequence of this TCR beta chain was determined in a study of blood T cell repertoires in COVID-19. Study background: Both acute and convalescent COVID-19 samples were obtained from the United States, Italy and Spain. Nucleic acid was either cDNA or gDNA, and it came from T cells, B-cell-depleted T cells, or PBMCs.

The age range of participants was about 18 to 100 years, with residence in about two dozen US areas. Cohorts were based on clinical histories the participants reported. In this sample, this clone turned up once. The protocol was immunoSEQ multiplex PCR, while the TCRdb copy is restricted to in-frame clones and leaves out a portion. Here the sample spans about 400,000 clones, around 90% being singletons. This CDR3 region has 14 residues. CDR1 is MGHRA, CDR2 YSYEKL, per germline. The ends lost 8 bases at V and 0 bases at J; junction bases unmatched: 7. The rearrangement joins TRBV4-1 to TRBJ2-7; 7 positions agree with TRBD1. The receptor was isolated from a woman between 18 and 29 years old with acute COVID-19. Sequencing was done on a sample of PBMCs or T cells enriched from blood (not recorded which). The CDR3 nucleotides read TGCGCCAGCGGTTTGGACAGGAACTCCTACGAGCAGTACTTC. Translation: CASGLDRNSYEQYF.